The entry below gives a single T cell receptor (beta chain) sequence along with its context. The same CDR3 also results from other DNA sequences found in this sample. The data derive from a study of Ad26.COV2.S vaccination and SARS-CoV-2 variants. The data were produced by immunoSEQ multiplex PCR, yet TCRdb's version contains in-frame clones alone and is incomplete. The sample has about 450,000 clones; approximately 89% are singletons. Treatment of the sample: around 19 received Ad26.COV2.S at low or high dose, single or two shots; about five received placebo; per-sample allocation not given. The study sampled participants on day 63 after the first vaccine or placebo injection. The germline gives CDR1 DFQATT, CDR2 SNEGSKA (reference sequence). The V gene lost 3 bases and the J gene lost 5 bases, with 4 bases spanning the gap. This CDR3 comprises 10 residues.

V and J are TRBV20-1 and TRBJ1-1, with D uncertain. The receptor's source is a person aged 18 to 65 who received the Ad26.COV2.S COVID-19 vaccine or a placebo. The material sequenced was peripheral blood, taken in a trial of Ad26.COV2.S vaccine versus placebo. In DNA form, the CDR3 reads TGCAGTGCTAGGAAGACTGAAGCTTTCTTT. Translation gives CSARKTEAFF.